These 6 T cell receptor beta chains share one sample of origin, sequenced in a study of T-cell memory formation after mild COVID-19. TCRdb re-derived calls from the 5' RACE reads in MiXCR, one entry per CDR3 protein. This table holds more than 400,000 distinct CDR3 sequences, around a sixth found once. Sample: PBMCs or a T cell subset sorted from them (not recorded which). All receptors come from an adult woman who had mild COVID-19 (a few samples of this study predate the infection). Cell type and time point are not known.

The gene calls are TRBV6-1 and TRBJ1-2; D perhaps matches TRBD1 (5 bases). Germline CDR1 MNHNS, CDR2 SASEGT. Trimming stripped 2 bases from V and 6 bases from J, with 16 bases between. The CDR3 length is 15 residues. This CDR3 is CASSERGGGADGYTF. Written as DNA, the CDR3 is TGTGCCAGCAGTGAAAGGGGCGGGGGAGCTGATGGCTACACCTTC.

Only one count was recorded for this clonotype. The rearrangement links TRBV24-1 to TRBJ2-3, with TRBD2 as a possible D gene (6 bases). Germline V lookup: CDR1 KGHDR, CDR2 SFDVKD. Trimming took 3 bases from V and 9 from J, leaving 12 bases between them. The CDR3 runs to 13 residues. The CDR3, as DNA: TGTGCCACCAGTGATATTGGGAGGTCGACGCAGTATTTT. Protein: CATSDIGRSTQYF.

The DNA for the CDR3 is TGTGCCAGCAGCTTGCTCCCCGTGGCATCCTACGAGCAGTACTTC. This encodes CASSLLPVASYEQYF. The V call is TRBV5-5, the J call TRBJ2-7; D unclear. The CDR3 runs to 15 residues. Trimming removed 1 base from V and 1 base from J, with 12 bases in between. Per germline, CDR1 SGHKS and CDR2 YYEKEE (reference sequence). Complete variable domain (other parts from reference TRBV5-5 and TRBJ2-7): DAGVTQSPTHLIKTRGQQVTLRCSPISGHKSVSWYQQVLGQGPQFIFQYYEKEERGRGNFPDRFSARQFPNYSSELNVNALLLGDSALYLCASSLLPVASYEQYFGPGTRLTVT.

CDR3 region: CATSWSGPSGANVLTF. The CDR3, as DNA: TGTGCCACCAGTTGGAGCGGGCCCTCTGGGGCCAACGTCCTGACTTTC. This chain links TRBV24-1 with TRBJ2-6, with D maybe TRBD2 (6 bases). The CDR3 runs to 16 residues. CDR1 KGHDR and CDR2 SFDVKD come from the germline V gene. Trimming left V 6 bases short and J 0 bases short, with 11 bases between.

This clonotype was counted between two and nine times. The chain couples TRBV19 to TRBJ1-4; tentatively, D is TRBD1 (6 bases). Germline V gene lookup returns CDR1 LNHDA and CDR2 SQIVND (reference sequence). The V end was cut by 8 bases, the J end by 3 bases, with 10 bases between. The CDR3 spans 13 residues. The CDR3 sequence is CASGDRSNEKLFF. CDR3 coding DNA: TGTGCCAGTGGAGACAGGTCTAATGAAAAACTGTTTTTT.

CDR3: CATSRAGGGDNEQFF. CDR3 nucleotide sequence: TGTGCCACCAGCAGAGCGGGGGGCGGGGACAATGAGCAGTTCTTC. The genes are TRBV15 and TRBJ2-1; weak D call: TRBD2 (7 bases). This CDR3 has 15 residues. The germline gives CDR1 LNHNV, CDR2 YYDKDF (reference sequence). V dropped 1 base and J dropped 5 bases, with 12 bases sitting between them.